The next 27 T cell receptor beta chains were all read from a single sample in a study of CD8 T cells in Susac syndrome. The RNA input was roughly 0.45 to 1 ug, and it was reverse transcribed with random hexamers. TCRdb re-analysed the immunoSEQ multiplex PCR reads in MiXCR, keeping a single row per CDR3 protein. The table shows 110,000 or so distinct CDR3 sequences, with approximately 96% occurring only once. Source material: CD4+ T cells from PBMCs. The origin of the receptors is a human donor in good health.

The J gene is TRBJ1-1, the V gene TRBV28, with TRBD1 as a possible D gene (6 bases). This CDR3 comprises 14 residues. Germline values: CDR1 MDHEN, CDR2 SYDVKM. V lost 8 bases to trimming and J lost 1 base, with 14 bases between them. The CDR3 nucleotides are TGTGCCAGCCTTACAGGGCTAACGAACACTGAAGCTTTCTTT. Translation: CASLTGLTNTEAFF.

This clonotype was recorded a few times. The chain links TRBV19 to TRBJ2-4; unclear D gene. The CDR3 runs to 14 residues. V was shortened by 7 bases and J by 0 bases, with 10 bases between the two germline ends. CDR1 is LNHDA, CDR2 SQIVND, per germline (reference sequence). CDR3 nucleotide sequence: TGTGCCAGTAATTCCCGCTTAGCCAAAAACATTCAGTACTTC. Translated, it gives CASNSRLAKNIQYF.

The rearrangement uses TRBV6-6 and TRBJ2-5; D gene unclear. The CDR3 covers 16 residues. Germline assignment: CDR1 MNHNY and CDR2 SVGAGI (reference sequence). V was shortened by 10 bases and J by 4 bases, with 25 bases between the two germline ends. DNA of the CDR3: TGTGCCAACGACCTCCTCCGGACCCCGGCTGGAGAGACCCAGTACTTC. It specifies CANDLLRTPAGETQYF.

This rearrangement joins TRBV5-1 to TRBJ1-1; tentatively, D is TRBD1 (6 bases). Per the germline V gene, CDR1 is SGHRS and CDR2 is YFSETQ. The V end was cut by 4 bases, the J end by 4 bases, with 20 bases between. This CDR3 is 16 amino acids long. In DNA form, the CDR3 reads TGCGCCAGCAGCCCTGGAGGGGGTGGGATCGGCACTGAAGCTTTCTTT. Translation: CASSPGGGGIGTEAFF.

This chain links TRBV30 with TRBJ1-5; a possible D gene is TRBD1 (6 bases). The V and J ends lost 2 bases and 4 bases respectively, with 9 bases between them. The CDR3 spans 13 residues. CDR1 is GTSNPN and CDR2 is SVGIG in the germline V gene (reference sequence). The CDR3 region is CAWSMDRNQPQHF. DNA of the CDR3: TGTGCCTGGAGTATGGACAGAAATCAGCCCCAGCATTTT.

This rearrangement joins TRBV20-1 to TRBJ1-6; TRBD1 might be the D (5 bases). The CDR3 has 14 amino acids. The germline V gene has CDR1 DFQATT and CDR2 SNEGSKA (reference sequence). Trimming pared 5 bases from V and 9 bases from J, leaving 17 bases between. The CDR3 sequence is CSARSPREASPLHF. CDR3 in DNA: TGCAGTGCTCGATCTCCCAGGGAGGCTTCACCCCTCCACTTT.

The chain couples TRBV7-9 to TRBJ2-1, with TRBD2 matching over 11 bases. With V trimmed by 6 bases and J by 5 bases, 9 bases remained unmatched. Germline V gene lookup returns CDR1 SEHNR and CDR2 FQNEAQ (reference sequence). The CDR3 runs to 16 residues. The DNA for the CDR3 is TGTGCCAGCAGGGCAAGTGCTAGCGGGGGGAACAATGAGCAGTTCTTC. Residues: CASRASASGGNNEQFF.

The chain recombines TRBV6-2 or TRBV6-3 with TRBJ2-2, with 7 bases aligning to TRBD1. The CDR3 spans 13 residues. CDR1 and CDR2 (germline): MNHEY, SVGEGT. V was pared by 6 bases and J by 7 bases, with 5 bases of the junction left unmatched. The CDR3 DNA follows: TGTGCCAGCAGGGGACAGACAGTCGGGGAGCTGTTTTTT. Translated: CASRGQTVGELFF.

The V gene is TRBV2, the J gene TRBJ2-7; possible D gene TRBD2, 6 bases. The V end lost 3 bases, the J end lost 7 bases, and 16 bases lay between the germline ends. CDR3 length: 14 amino acids. The germline V gene encodes CDR1 SNHLY and CDR2 FYNNEI. For the CDR3, the DNA is TGTGCCAGCAGTGATAGGAGGTCTCGGGGGGAGCAGTACTTC. Amino acid sequence: CASSDRRSRGEQYF.

DNA for the CDR3: TGTGCCAGCAGCCCTTCTTATCCCTACGAGCAGTACTTC. Residues: CASSPSYPYEQYF. The rearrangement links TRBV3-1 to TRBJ2-7; D gene uncertain. CDR3 length: 13 amino acids. Germline lookup yields CDR1 LGHDT and CDR2 YNNKEL (reference sequence). Between the trimmed V and J ends, which lost 4 bases and 2 bases, there was a span of 9 bases.

The gene calls are TRBV27 and TRBJ2-2, with D perhaps TRBD1 (5 bases). Deletions cut 6 bases from V and 6 bases from J, with 11 bases between. Germline CDR1 is MNHEY and CDR2 is SMNVEV (reference sequence). CDR3 length: 13 residues. Here the CDR3 reads CASRYRFPGELFF. In DNA form, the CDR3 reads TGTGCCAGCAGATACAGGTTCCCCGGGGAGCTGTTTTTT.

J is TRBJ2-7 and V is TRBV19; D tentatively fits TRBD1 or TRBD2 (5 bases each). The CDR3 totals 14 residues. Germline CDR1 and CDR2: LNHDA and SQIVND (reference sequence). Trimming left V 3 bases short and J 3 bases short, with 12 bases between. Here the CDR3 DNA reads TGTGCCAGTAGTATGTTGGGGGTCGTCTACGAGCAGTACTTC. Protein product: CASSMLGVVYEQYF.

Only one count was recorded for this clonotype. V is TRBV28 and J is TRBJ2-3; D possibly matches TRBD1 or TRBD2 (6 bases each). This CDR3 has 16 residues. Germline V gene lookup returns CDR1 MDHEN and CDR2 SYDVKM. Trimming took 3 bases from V and 2 from J, leaving 15 bases between them. CDR3 DNA: TGTGCCAGCAGTTTGGTGGGGGGCCCCCACACAGATACGCAGTATTTT. Amino acids: CASSLVGGPHTDTQYF.

V usage is TRBV19 and J usage is TRBJ2-5, with 14 bases that match TRBD2. Germline V gives CDR1 LNHDA, CDR2 SQIVND (reference sequence). The CDR3 covers 18 residues. V lost 1 base, J lost 0 bases, and 4 bases stayed unmatched. CDR3 protein: CASSIGGLAGVHQETQYF. CDR3 DNA: TGTGCCAGTAGTATAGGGGGACTAGCGGGGGTACACCAAGAGACCCAGTACTTC.

The chain links TRBV7-9 to TRBJ2-5, with D maybe TRBD1 (6 bases). The germline V gene encodes CDR1 SEHNR and CDR2 FQNEAQ (reference sequence). This CDR3 spans 15 amino acids. Trimming took 1 base from V and 4 from J, leaving 13 bases between them. CDR3 coding DNA: TGTGCCAGCAGCTTAGTGGGGGACAAAGGAGAGACCCAGTACTTC. This codes for CASSLVGDKGETQYF.

This clonotype is a singleton in its sample. The chain carries TRBV27 and TRBJ2-5; 8 bases are shared with TRBD2. The J segment lost 0 bases and the V segment lost 10 bases, leaving 4 bases of the junction unmatched. In germline, CDR1 is MNHEY, CDR2 SMNVEV (reference sequence). This CDR3 comprises 13 residues. The CDR3, as DNA: TGTGCCACCCGCGGGGGGAACCAAGAGACCCAGTACTTC. Protein sequence: CATRGGNQETQYF.

This sequence joins TRBV4-2 and TRBJ2-2, with D unclear. Germline V gives CDR1 LGHNA, CDR2 YNFKEQ. V was clipped by 0 bases and J by 4 bases, with 12 bases between them. The CDR3 sequence is 16 residues long. CDR3 loop: CASSQEVGRLTGELFF. For the CDR3, the DNA is TGTGCCAGCAGCCAAGAGGTCGGCCGTCTCACCGGGGAGCTGTTTTTT.

CDR3 protein: CASTQGVAVPFNEQYF. Written as DNA, the CDR3 is TGTGCCAGCACCCAGGGGGTAGCGGTACCCTTCAACGAGCAGTACTTC. The chain uses TRBV6-2 or TRBV6-3 and TRBJ2-7; perhaps TRBD1 as D (7 bases). Trimming cost V 7 bases and J 5 bases, with 24 bases left between them. Germline CDR1 is MNHEY and CDR2 is SVGEGT. The CDR3 is 16 residues long.

The rearrangement uses TRBV9 and TRBJ1-4; 8 nucleotides match TRBD1. The junction had 6 bases not matched to a gene; V was cut back by 0 bases and J by 11 bases. This CDR3 is 14 amino acids long. CDR1 SGDLS and CDR2 YYNGEE come from the germline V gene. CDR3: CASSVDSGGLKLFF. CDR3 DNA: TGTGCCAGCAGCGTAGATTCAGGGGGCTTGAAACTGTTTTTT.

The CDR3 here is CASSQEWDPSNQPQHF. The CDR3 nucleotides read TGTGCCAGCAGCCAAGAATGGGACCCTAGCAATCAGCCCCAGCATTTT. The V and J genes are TRBV3-1 and TRBJ1-5, with D possibly TRBD1 on 5 matching bases. Germline lookup yields CDR1 LGHDT and CDR2 YNNKEL (reference sequence). This CDR3 comprises 16 residues. The germline V and J ends were trimmed by 0 bases and 0 bases, with 9 bases remaining between them.

The chain couples TRBV6-2 or TRBV6-3 to TRBJ2-7, with TRBD2 identical over 13 bases. The CDR3 length is 13 residues. The J segment lost 6 bases and the V segment lost 8 bases, leaving 4 bases of the junction unmatched. Germline loops: CDR1 MNHEY, CDR2 SVGEGT. This chain's CDR3 is CASRTSGSSEQYF. CDR3 nucleotide sequence: TGTGCCAGCCGGACTAGCGGGAGTAGCGAGCAGTACTTC.

The J gene is TRBJ1-1, the V gene TRBV28; the D is unclear. This CDR3 is 15 amino acids long. V was trimmed by 4 bases and J by 4 bases, leaving 16 bases between them. In germline, CDR1 is MDHEN, CDR2 SYDVKM. CDR3 nucleotides: TGTGCCAGCAGTTCCCCGTTCGTGGGGAGCACTGAAGCTTTCTTT. Translated: CASSSPFVGSTEAFF.

This chain joins TRBV3-1 and TRBJ2-4; possible D gene TRBD2, 5 bases. The CDR3 length is 18 residues. V dropped 0 bases and J dropped 1 base, with 16 bases sitting between them. Germline assignment: CDR1 LGHDT and CDR2 YNNKEL (reference sequence). The CDR3 is CASSQDSSRGSAKNIQYF. The CDR3 DNA reads TGTGCCAGCAGCCAAGACTCCTCCCGGGGTAGTGCCAAAAACATTCAGTACTTC.

The chain recombines TRBV7-9 with TRBJ2-3, with D uncertain. The CDR3 has 14 residues. The V gene lost 5 bases and the J gene lost 3 bases, with 12 bases spanning the gap. Germline values: CDR1 SEHNR, CDR2 FQNEAQ (reference sequence). Here the CDR3 reads CASSRLPTTDTQYF. The CDR3 DNA reads as TGTGCCAGCAGCCGACTGCCTACGACAGATACGCAGTATTTT.

This sequence joins TRBV7-9 and TRBJ1-5; 7 nucleotides align to TRBD1. The CDR3 contains 14 residues. The ends lost 3 bases at V and 5 bases at J; junction bases unmatched: 4. Germline lookup yields CDR1 SEHNR and CDR2 FQNEAQ (reference sequence). CDR3 loop: CASSFGTDHQPQHF. The CDR3 nucleotides read TGTGCCAGCAGCTTCGGGACAGATCATCAGCCCCAGCATTTT. Full variable domain (missing parts from reference TRBV7-9 and TRBJ1-5): DTGVSQNPRHKITKRGQNVTFRCDPISEHNRLYWYRQTLGQGPEFLTYFQNEAQLEKSRLLSDRFSAERPKGSFSTLEIQRTEQGDSAMYLCASSFGTDHQPQHFGDGTRLSIL.

The V gene is TRBV6-1, the J gene TRBJ2-1, with D perhaps assigned TRBD1 or TRBD2 (6 bases each). The V gene lost 4 bases and the J gene lost 5 bases, with 12 bases spanning the gap. The CDR3 extends over 14 amino acids. Germline loops: CDR1 MNHNS, CDR2 SASEGT. CDR3 in amino acids: CASSGLGGNNEQFF. The CDR3 DNA sequence: TGTGCCAGCAGTGGACTAGGGGGAAACAATGAGCAGTTCTTC.

The J gene is TRBJ2-2, the V gene TRBV3-1, with TRBD2 matching over 9 bases. Looked up from germline, CDR1 is LGHDT and CDR2 is YNNKEL (reference sequence). The junction had 10 bases not matched to a gene; V was cut back by 4 bases and J by 1 base. The CDR3 spans 18 residues. CDR3 nucleotides: TGTGCCAGCAGCCCAATGACTAGCGGACTACTGAACACCGGGGAGCTGTTTTTT. Amino acids: CASSPMTSGLLNTGELFF.